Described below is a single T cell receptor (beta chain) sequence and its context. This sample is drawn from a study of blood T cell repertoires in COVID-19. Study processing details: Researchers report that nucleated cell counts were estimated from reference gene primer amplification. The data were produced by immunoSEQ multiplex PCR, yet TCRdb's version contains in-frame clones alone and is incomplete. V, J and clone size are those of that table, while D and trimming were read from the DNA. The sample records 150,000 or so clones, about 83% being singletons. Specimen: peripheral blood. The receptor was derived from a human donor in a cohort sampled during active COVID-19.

CDR3 amino acids: CASSPRETEKLFF. CDR3 sequence (DNA): TGTGCCAGCTCACCACGGGAGACTGAAAAACTGTTTTTT. This chain connects TRBV18 to TRBJ1-4; D is unclear. V was clipped by 1 base and J by 7 bases, with 7 bases between them. The CDR3 has 13 residues. From germline, CDR1 is KGHSH and CDR2 LQKENI.